The 2 T cell receptor beta chains below all came from one sample that was sequenced in a study of sequential checkpoint blockade in melanoma. The assay was immunoSEQ multiplex PCR, and TCRdb's table has in-frame clones only and misses some. The sample records 10,000 to 15,000 clones, about 65% being singletons. Treatment described: randomized to nivolumab then ipilimumab (arm A) or the reverse (arm B). The sequenced sample was CD8+ T cells sorted from blood (inferred from file names), obtained from a patient given nivolumab and ipilimumab in sequence. These receptor sequences come from a human donor with melanoma.

This chain links TRBV11-2 with TRBJ1-1; the match to TRBD1 covers 8 bases. This CDR3 is built from 15 residues. The ends lost 5 bases at V and 7 bases at J; junction bases unmatched: 12. Looked up from germline, CDR1 is SGHAT and CDR2 is FQNNGV. This CDR3 reads CASSPPGQELGEAFF. The CDR3 DNA sequence: TGTGCCAGCAGCCCACCGGGACAGGAATTGGGTGAAGCTTTCTTT.

This clone has just a few counts. The chain recombines TRBV15 with TRBJ2-4; D is possibly TRBD1 (5 bases). CDR3 size: 15 residues. Trimming cost V 2 bases and J 2 bases, with 10 bases left between them. The germline V gene has CDR1 LNHNV and CDR2 YYDKDF (reference sequence). The CDR3 region is CATSRQGLTKNIQYF. DNA of the CDR3: TGTGCCACCAGCAGACAGGGTCTGACCAAAAACATTCAGTACTTC.